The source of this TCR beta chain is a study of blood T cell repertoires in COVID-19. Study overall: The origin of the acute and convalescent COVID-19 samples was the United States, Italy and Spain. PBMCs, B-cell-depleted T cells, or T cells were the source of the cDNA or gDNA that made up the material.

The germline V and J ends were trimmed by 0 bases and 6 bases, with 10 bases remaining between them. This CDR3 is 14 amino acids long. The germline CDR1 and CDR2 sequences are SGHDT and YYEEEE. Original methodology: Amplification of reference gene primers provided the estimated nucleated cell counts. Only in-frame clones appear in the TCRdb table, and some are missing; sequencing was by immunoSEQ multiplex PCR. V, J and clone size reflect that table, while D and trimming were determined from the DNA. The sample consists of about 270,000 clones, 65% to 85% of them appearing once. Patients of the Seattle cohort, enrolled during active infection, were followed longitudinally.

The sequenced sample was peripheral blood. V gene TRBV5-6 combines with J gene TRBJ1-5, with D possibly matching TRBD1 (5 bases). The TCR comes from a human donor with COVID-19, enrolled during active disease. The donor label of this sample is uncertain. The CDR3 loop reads CASSLGTNIQPQHF. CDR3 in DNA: TGTGCCAGCAGCTTGGGGACAAACATTCAGCCCCAGCATTTT.